A selection of T cell receptor beta chains follows, all from one sample in a study of identical twins. TCRdb redid the calling of the 5' RACE reads with MiXCR, one entry per CDR3 protein. Here the sample spans 500,000 or so distinct CDR3 sequences, 12% to 15% being singletons. These same records also appear under a second study, on yellow fever vaccine responses in identical twins.

The material sequenced was CD4+ T cells sorted from blood. The receptors come from a woman between 18 and 29 years old in good health. CDR3s include the opening cysteine and the closing phenylalanine or tryptophan.

V,J,CDR3
TRBV28,TRBJ1-6,CASSLVLRNSPLHF
TRBV5-1,TRBJ2-3,CASSLSRGRLADTQYF
TRBV7-3,TRBJ2-7,CASSLGTGPPYEQYF
TRBV5-1,TRBJ2-2,CASSLIGLPTGELFF
TRBV5-1,TRBJ2-1,CASSSNREQFF
TRBV20-1,TRBJ1-1,CSARAPNTEAFF
TRBV6-2/TRBV6-3,TRBJ2-1,CACKKTATNEQFF
TRBV2,TRBJ2-6,CASSEARPSGANVLTF
TRBV4-1,TRBJ1-1,CASSQEGGEGGIWTEAFF
TRBV11-2,TRBJ1-2,CASSPVWGANYGYTF
TRBV29-1,TRBJ1-3,CSVSSGVTGNTIYF
TRBV20-1,TRBJ1-2,CSARDHHLTNYGYTF
TRBV7-9,TRBJ1-5,CASSLVAGGLNQPQHF
TRBV28,TRBJ2-7,CASSSPTYEQYF
TRBV7-9,TRBJ2-7,CAMGSAASYEQYF
TRBV5-1,TRBJ1-2,CASSLKQEVDYGYTF
TRBV6-5,TRBJ1-5,CASRLDRSNQPQHF
TRBV10-3,TRBJ2-3,CAIRAISAGVSDTQYF
TRBV5-1,TRBJ2-1,CASSQKTSGSSYNEQFF
TRBV4-2,TRBJ2-7,CASSQDAGGYEQYF
TRBV10-3,TRBJ2-3,CAIGGSGTKTDTQYF
TRBV28,TRBJ2-1,CASSFRAEQFF
TRBV27,TRBJ2-1,CASSLTPFNEQFF
TRBV7-9,TRBJ1-2,CASGFRENGYTF
TRBV7-2,TRBJ2-7,CASSLFAGVSEQYF
TRBV28,TRBJ2-1,CASRGLAEYNEQFF
TRBV30,TRBJ2-5,CAWSVSETQYF
TRBV5-1,TRBJ1-1,CASRLLGNTEAFF
TRBV20-1,TRBJ2-1,CSARGTVEQFF
TRBV3-1,TRBJ2-7,CASSPILLGVHEQYF
TRBV10-3,TRBJ2-7,CAISKGSYEQYF
TRBV21-1,TRBJ2-1,CASSKGKDSTYNEQFF
TRBV9,TRBJ2-3,CASSGRDRNTDTQYF
TRBV20-1,TRBJ2-1,CSAAVGDSTHEQFF
TRBV15,TRBJ2-7,CATSRRPGQGTYEQYF
TRBV5-6,TRBJ2-4,CASSWAGAKNIQYF
TRBV10-3,TRBJ2-5,CAISEGLAVRETQYF
TRBV12-3/TRBV12-4,TRBJ1-4,CASTPGQGSEKLFF
TRBV7-8,TRBJ2-6,CASSPVGLSASISGANVLTF
TRBV20-1,TRBJ2-5,CSASDPVASQETQYF
TRBV9,TRBJ2-7,CASSVGELGWERSF
TRBV3-1,TRBJ2-3,CASSQDWGGGSTDTQYF
TRBV7-3,TRBJ2-1,CASRRQGEYNEQFF
TRBV12-3/TRBV12-4,TRBJ2-1,CASSWTGTSGPTYNEQFF
TRBV14,TRBJ2-7,CASSQVGSRHEQYF
TRBV6-5,TRBJ2-7,CASSYDGTGGTEQYF
TRBV20-1,TRBJ2-7,CSASLVFGSSYEQYF
TRBV20-1,TRBJ2-3,CSASGQGITDTQYF